This TCR beta chain is from a study of neurological immune-mediated disorders. This clonotype was picked up many times. No antigen is known for it. The making of cDNA relied on 5'RACE with 10-nucleotide random UMIs. From the 5' RACE reads, TCRdb called clonotypes with MiXCR, one entry per CDR3 protein. The sample gives some 86,000 distinct CDR3 sequences, 2.6% of which show up once; about 1.1% is in the top ten. Study observations and caveats: The most TCR clonal expansion was seen in HTLV-1-associated myelopathy, whereas the least was seen in multiple sclerosis, below the level in healthy controls.

The sequenced sample was PBMCs. The receptor was isolated from a woman in her thirties with multiple sclerosis.

Written as DNA, the CDR3 is TGTGCCAGCAGCAACCGACTAGCGGGGGACACAGATACGCAGTATTTT. Protein product: CASSNRLAGDTDTQYF. The chain has TRBV11-2 and TRBJ2-3, with 12 bases that match TRBD2. The CDR3 covers 16 residues. Germline CDR1 SGHAT, CDR2 FQNNGV. Trimming cost V 5 bases and J 2 bases; bases outside gene matches: 5.